Below are 2 T cell receptor beta chains sequenced from a single sample in a study of blood T cell repertoires in COVID-19. Data came from immunoSEQ multiplex PCR; TCRdb stores just in-frame clones and leaves some out. Seen here are hundreds of thousands of clones, 80% to 90% observed once, and the top ten hold just over 0.7%. The sample comprised peripheral blood. The source is a man aged 35-49 years with acute or convalescent COVID-19.

This clone was observed a handful of times. The J gene is TRBJ1-2, the V gene TRBV12-3 or TRBV12-4; 8 bases map to TRBD1. Losses at the gene ends were 6 bases for V and 4 bases for J; bases not matched to a gene: 4. This CDR3 spans 13 amino acids. The CDR3 sequence is CASSTGTGYGYTF. CDR3 sequence (DNA): TGTGCCAGCAGCACCGGGACAGGCTATGGCTACACCTTC.

The chain recombines TRBV30 with TRBJ1-6; maybe TRBD1 (5 bases). Trimming shortened V by 0 bases and J by 7 bases, and 10 bases separated the two germline ends. The CDR3 spans 14 residues. Per the germline V gene, CDR1 is GTSNPN and CDR2 is SVGIG (reference sequence). The CDR3 bases are TGTGCCTGGAGTGTCCAGGGAGGAAATTCACCCCTCCACTTT. Its protein is CAWSVQGGNSPLHF. Full variable domain (outside the CDR3, taken from reference TRBV30 and TRBJ1-6): SQTIHQWPATLVQPVGSPLSLECTVEGTSNPNLYWYRQAAGRGLQLLFYSVGIGQISSEVPQNLSASRPQDRQFILSSKKLLLSDSGFYLCAWSVQGGNSPLHFGNGTRLTVT.